Listed here is a single TCR beta chain. Trimming removed 1 base at V and 1 base at J, with 11 bases between. Per germline, CDR1 LGHDT and CDR2 YNNKEL (reference sequence). The CDR3 spans 16 residues. These data come from a study of blood T cell repertoires in COVID-19. The table came from immunoSEQ multiplex PCR; TCRdb's copy has only in-frame clones and leaves some out. The table shows fewer than 450,000 clones, with roughly 84% occurring only once. This receptor was obtained from a woman aged 25 to 45 who had recovered from COVID-19. The rearrangement uses TRBV3-1 (or the pseudogene TRBV3-2) and TRBJ1-3; no reliable D call. Sequencing was carried out using PBMCs or T cells enriched from blood (not recorded which). As DNA, the CDR3 is TGTGCCAGCAGCCAAGGGATGGGCCTTTCTGGAAACACCATATATTTT. It codes for CASSQGMGLSGNTIYF.